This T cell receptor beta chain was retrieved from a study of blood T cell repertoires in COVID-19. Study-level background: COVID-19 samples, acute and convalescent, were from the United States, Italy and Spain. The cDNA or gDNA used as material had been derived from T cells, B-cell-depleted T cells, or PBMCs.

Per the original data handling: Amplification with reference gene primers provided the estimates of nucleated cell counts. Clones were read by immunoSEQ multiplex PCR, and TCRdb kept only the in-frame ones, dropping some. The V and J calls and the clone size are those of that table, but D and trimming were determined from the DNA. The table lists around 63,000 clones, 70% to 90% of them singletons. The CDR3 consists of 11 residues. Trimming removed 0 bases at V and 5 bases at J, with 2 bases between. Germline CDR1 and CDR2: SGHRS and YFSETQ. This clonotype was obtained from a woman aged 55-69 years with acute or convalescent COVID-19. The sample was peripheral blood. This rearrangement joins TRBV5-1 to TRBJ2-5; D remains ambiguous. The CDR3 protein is CASSLAETQYF. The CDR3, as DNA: TGCGCCAGCAGCTTGGCGGAGACCCAGTACTTC. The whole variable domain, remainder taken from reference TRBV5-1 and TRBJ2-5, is KAGVTQTPRYLIKTRGQQVTLSCSPISGHRSVSWYQQTPGQGLQFLFEYFSETQRNKGNFPGRFSGRQFSNSRSEMNVSTLELGDSALYLCASSLAETQYFGPGTRLLVL.